This TCR beta chain appears in the sequencing data of a study of blood T cells in healthy people across ages. Then a second PCR, running about 6 to 11 cycles, was carried out with a sample-barcoded 5' primer and a J-beta primer mix. From the 5' RACE reads, TCRdb called clonotypes with MiXCR, one entry per CDR3 protein. Of 710,000 or so distinct CDR3 sequences listed, about 20% are singletons. Regarding this clonotype: Its antigen is unidentified.

Isolation per sample recovered at least 7 million PBMCs. Whole-study findings and limits: A strong correlation between TCR beta diversity and naive T cell percentage was seen. Roughly linearly, TCR beta diversity per million T cells fell as age increased.

Sequencing input: blood. The source is a man between 65 and 80 years old in good health.

CDR3 residues: CAISPGQGNQPQHF. The CDR3 coding sequence is TGTGCCATCAGTCCCGGACAGGGAAATCAGCCCCAGCATTTT. J is TRBJ1-5 and V is TRBV10-3, with 8 bases that match TRBD1. Germline V gene sequence: CDR1 ENHRY, CDR2 SYGVKD. This CDR3 region has 14 residues. J gave up 4 bases and V 5 bases, and 4 bases lay outside the gene matches.